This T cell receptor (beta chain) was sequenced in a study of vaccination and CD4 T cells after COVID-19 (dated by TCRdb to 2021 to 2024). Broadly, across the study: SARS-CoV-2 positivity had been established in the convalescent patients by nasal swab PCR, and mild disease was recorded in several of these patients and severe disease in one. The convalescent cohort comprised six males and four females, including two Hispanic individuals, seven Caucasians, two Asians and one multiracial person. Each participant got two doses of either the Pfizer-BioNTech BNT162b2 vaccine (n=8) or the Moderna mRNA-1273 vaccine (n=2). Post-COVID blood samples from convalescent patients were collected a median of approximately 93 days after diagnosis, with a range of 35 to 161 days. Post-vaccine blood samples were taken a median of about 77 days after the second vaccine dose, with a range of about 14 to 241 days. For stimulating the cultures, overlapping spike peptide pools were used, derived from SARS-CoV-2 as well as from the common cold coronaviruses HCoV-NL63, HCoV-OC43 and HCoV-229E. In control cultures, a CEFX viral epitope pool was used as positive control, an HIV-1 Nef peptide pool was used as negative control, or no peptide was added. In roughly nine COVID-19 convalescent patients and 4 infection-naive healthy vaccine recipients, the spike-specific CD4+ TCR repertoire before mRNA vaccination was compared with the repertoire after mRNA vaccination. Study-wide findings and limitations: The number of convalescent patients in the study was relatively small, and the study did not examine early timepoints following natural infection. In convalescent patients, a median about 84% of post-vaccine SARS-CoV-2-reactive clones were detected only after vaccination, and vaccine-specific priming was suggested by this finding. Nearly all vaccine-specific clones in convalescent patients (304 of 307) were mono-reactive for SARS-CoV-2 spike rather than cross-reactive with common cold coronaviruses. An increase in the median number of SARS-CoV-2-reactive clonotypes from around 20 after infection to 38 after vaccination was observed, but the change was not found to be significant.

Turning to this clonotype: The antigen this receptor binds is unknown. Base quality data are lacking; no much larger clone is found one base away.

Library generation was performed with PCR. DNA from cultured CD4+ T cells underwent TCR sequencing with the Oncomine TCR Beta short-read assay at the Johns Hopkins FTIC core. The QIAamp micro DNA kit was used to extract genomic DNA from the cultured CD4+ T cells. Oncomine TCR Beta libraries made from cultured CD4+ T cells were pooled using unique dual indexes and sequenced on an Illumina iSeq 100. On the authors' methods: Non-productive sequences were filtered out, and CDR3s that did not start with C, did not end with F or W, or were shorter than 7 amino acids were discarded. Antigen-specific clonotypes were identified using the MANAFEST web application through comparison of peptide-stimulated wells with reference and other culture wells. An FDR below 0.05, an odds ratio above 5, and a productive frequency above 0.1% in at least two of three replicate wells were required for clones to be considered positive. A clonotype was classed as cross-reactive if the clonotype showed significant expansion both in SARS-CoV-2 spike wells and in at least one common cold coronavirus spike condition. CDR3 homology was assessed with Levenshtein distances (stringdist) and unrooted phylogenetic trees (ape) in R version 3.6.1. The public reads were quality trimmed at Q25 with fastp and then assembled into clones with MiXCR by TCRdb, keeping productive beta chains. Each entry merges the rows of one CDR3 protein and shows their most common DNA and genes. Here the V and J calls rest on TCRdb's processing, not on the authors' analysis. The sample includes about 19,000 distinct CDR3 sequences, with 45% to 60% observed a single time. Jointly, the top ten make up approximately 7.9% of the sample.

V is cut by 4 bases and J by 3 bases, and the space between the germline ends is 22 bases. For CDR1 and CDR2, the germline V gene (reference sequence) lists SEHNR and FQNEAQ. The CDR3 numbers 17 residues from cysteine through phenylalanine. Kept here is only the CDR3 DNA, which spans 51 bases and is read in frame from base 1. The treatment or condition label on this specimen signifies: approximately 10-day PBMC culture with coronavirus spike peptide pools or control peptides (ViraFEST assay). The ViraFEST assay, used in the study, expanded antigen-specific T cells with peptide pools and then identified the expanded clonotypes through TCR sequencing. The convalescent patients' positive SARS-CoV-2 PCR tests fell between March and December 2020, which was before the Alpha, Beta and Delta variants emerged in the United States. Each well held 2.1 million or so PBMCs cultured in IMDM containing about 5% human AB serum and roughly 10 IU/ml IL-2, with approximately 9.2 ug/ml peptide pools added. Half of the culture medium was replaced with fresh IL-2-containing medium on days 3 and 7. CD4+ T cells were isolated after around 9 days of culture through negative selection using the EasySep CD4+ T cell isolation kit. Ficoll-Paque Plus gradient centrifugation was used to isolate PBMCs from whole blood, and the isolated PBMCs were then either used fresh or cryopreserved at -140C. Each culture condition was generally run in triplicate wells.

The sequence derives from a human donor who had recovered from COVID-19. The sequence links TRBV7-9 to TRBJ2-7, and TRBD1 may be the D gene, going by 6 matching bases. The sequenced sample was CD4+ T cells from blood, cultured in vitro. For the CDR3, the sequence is CASSSPPQGSSFYEQYF. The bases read TGTGCCAGCAGCTCACCCCCACAGGGCAGCTCGTTCTACGAGCAGTACTTC.